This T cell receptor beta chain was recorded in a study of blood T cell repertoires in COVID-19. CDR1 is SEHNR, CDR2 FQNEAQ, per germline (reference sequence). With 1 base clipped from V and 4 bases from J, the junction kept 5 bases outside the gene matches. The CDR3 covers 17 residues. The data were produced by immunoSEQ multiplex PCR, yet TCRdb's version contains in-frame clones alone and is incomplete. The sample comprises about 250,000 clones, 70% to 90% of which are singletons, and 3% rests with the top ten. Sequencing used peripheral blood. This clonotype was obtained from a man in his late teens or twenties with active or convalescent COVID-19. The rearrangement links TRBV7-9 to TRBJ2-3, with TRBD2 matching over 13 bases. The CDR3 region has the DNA TGTGCCAGCAGCTTAGAGGGACTAGCGGGGAACCCAGATACGCAGTATTTT. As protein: CASSLEGLAGNPDTQYF. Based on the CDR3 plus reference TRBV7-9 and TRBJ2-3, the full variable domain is DTGVSQNPRHKITKRGQNVTFRCDPISEHNRLYWYRQTLGQGPEFLTYFQNEAQLEKSRLLSDRFSAERPKGSFSTLEIQRTEQGDSAMYLCASSLEGLAGNPDTQYFGPGTRLTVL.